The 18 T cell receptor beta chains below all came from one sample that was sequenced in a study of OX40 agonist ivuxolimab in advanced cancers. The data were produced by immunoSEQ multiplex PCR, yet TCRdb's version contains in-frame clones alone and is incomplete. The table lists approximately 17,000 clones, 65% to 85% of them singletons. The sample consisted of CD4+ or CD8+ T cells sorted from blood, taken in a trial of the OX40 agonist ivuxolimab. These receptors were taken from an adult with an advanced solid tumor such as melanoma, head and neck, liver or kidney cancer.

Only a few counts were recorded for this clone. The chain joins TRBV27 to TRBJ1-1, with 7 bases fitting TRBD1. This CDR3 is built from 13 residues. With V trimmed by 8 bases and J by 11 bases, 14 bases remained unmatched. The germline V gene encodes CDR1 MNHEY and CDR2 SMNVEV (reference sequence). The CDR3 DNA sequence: TGTGCCAGCGGGGGGGGGACAGTCACGGAGGCTTTCTTT. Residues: CASGGGTVTEAFF.

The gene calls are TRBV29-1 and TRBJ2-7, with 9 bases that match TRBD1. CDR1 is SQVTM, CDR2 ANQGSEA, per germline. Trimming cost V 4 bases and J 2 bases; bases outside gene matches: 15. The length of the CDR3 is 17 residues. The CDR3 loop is CSVVGTGLQHNPYEQYF. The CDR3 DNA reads TGCAGCGTTGTAGGGACAGGGCTTCAGCACAACCCCTACGAGCAGTACTTC.

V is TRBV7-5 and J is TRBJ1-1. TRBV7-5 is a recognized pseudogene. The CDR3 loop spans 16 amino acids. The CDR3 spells CVRSSPRGGERTEAFF. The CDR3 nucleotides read TGTGTCAGAAGCTCTCCAAGGGGGGGCGAAAGGACTGAAGCTTTCTTT.

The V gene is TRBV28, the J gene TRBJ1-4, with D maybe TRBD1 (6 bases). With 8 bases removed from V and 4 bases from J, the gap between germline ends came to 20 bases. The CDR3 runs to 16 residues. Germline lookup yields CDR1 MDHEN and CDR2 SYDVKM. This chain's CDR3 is CASLPAWGQDNEKLFF. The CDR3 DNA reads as TGTGCCAGCCTGCCCGCCTGGGGGCAGGATAATGAAAAACTGTTTTTT.

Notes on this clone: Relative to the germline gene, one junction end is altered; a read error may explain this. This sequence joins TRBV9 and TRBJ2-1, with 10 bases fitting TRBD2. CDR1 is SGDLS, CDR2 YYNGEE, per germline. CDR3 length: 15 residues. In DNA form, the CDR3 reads TGTGCCAGCACCGTAGGGCTAGCGGGGGTCCATGAGCAGTTCTTC. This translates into CASTVGLAGVHEQFF.

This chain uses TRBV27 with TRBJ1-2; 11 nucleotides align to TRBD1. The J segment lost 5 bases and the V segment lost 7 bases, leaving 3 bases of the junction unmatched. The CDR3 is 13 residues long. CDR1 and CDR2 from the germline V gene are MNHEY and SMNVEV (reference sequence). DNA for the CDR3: TGTGCCAGCAACGGACAGGGGGCTTATGGCTACACCTTC. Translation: CASNGQGAYGYTF.

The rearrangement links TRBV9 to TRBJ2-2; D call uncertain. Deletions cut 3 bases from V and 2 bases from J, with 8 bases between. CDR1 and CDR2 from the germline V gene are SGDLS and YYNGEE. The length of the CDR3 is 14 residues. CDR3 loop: CASSAPDNTGELFF. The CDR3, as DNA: TGTGCCAGCAGCGCACCTGATAACACCGGGGAGCTGTTTTTT.

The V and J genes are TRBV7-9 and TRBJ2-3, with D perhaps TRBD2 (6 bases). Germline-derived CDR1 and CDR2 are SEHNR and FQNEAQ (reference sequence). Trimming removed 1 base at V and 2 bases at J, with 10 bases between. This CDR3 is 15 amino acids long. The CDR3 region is CASSLVVAATDTQYF. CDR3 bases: TGTGCCAGCAGCTTAGTAGTAGCGGCCACAGATACGCAGTATTTT.

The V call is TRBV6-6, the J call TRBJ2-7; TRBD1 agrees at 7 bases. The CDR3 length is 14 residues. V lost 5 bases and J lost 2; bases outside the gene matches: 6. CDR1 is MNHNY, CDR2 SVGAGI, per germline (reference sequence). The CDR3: CASSGTVTPYEQYF. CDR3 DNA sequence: TGTGCCAGCAGTGGGACAGTCACTCCCTACGAGCAGTACTTC.

The CDR3 sequence is CASSASGATDTQYF. DNA of the CDR3: TGTGCCAGCAGCGCTAGCGGGGCCACAGATACGCAGTATTTT. This chain joins TRBV9 and TRBJ2-3; 9 nucleotides match TRBD2. Germline CDR1 reads SGDLS; CDR2 reads YYNGEE. V lost 3 bases to trimming and J lost 2 bases; unmatched junction nucleotides: 1. The CDR3 loop spans 14 amino acids.

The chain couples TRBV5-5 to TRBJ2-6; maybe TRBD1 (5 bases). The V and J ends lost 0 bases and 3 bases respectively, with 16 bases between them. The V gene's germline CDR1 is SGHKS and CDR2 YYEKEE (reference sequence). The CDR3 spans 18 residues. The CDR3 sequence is CASSLEGALLYGANVLTF. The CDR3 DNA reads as TGTGCCAGCAGCTTGGAAGGGGCCCTCTTATATGGGGCCAACGTCCTGACTTTC.

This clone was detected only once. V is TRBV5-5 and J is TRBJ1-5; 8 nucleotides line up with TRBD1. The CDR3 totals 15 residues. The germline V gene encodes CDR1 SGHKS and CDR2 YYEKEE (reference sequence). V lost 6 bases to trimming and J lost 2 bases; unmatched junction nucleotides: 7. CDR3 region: CASNEDRGGNQPQHF. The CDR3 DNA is TGTGCCAGCAACGAAGACAGGGGCGGCAATCAGCCCCAGCATTTT.

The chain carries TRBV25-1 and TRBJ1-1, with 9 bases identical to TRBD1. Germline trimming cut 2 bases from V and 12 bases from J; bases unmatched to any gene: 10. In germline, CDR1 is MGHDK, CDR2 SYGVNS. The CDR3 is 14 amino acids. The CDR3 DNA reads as TGTGCCAGCAGTGAAACTTGGGGGACAGGGAAAACTTTCTTT. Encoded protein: CASSETWGTGKTFF.

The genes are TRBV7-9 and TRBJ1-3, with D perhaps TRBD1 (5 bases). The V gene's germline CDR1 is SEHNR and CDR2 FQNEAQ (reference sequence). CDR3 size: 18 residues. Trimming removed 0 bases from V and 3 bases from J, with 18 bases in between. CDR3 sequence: CASSLAVLQAGGGNTIYF. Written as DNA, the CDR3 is TGTGCCAGCAGCTTAGCGGTTTTACAGGCCGGCGGTGGAAACACCATATATTTT.

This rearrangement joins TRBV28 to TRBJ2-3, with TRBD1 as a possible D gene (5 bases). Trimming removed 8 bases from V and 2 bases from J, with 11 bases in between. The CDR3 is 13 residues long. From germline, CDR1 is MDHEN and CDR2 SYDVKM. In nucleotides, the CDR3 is TGTGCCAGCGGGGCAGGCCCCACAGATACGCAGTATTTT. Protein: CASGAGPTDTQYF.

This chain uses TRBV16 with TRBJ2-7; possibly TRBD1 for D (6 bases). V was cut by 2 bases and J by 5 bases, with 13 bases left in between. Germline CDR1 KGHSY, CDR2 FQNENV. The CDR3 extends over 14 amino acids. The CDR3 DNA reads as TGTGCCAGCAGCCAAGTAGGACAGAACGACGAGCAGTACTTC. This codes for CASSQVGQNDEQYF.

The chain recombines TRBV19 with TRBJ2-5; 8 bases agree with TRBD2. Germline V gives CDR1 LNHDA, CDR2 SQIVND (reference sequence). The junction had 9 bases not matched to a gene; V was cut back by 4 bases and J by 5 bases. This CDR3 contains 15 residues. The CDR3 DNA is TGTGCCAGTAGTAACGGGGGGGAAAACATGGAGACCCAGTACTTC. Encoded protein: CASSNGGENMETQYF. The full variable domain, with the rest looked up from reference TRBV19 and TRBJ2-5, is DGGITQSPKYLFRKEGQNVTLSCEQNLNHDAMYWYRQDPGQGLRLIYYSQIVNDFQKGDIAEGYSVSREKKESFPLTVTSAQKNPTAFYLCASSNGGENMETQYFGPGTRLLVL.

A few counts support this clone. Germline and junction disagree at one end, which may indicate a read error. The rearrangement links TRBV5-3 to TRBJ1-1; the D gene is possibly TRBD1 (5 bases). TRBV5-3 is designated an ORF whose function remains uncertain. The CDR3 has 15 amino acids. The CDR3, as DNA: TGCGCCAGCAGCGCAAGCGGGGACGGTAACACTGAAGCTTTCTTT. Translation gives CASSASGDGNTEAFF.